The T cell receptor (beta chain) under discussion was sequenced for a study of T cells after yellow fever vaccination. Per the germline V gene, CDR1 is SGHTA and CDR2 is FQGNSA. V lost 7 bases to trimming and J lost 3 bases, with 15 bases between them. The CDR3 totals 15 residues. A few counts support this clonotype. It was through 5'RACE template switching that TCR cDNA was made, with a universal primer site and UMIs added. MiXCR, run by TCRdb on the 5' RACE reads, gives a single entry per CDR3 protein. The sample has some 560,000 distinct CDR3 sequences, 15% to 20% seen once. The sample in question was PBMCs, obtained 15 days after the yellow fever booster vaccination. J is TRBJ2-2 and V is TRBV7-2; D is possibly TRBD2 (5 bases). The sequence was collected from a young man who received the YFV17D yellow fever vaccine. The CDR3 region has the DNA TGTGCCAGCATCCAAGCAGGACTCCACACCGGGGAGCTGTTTTTT. Protein sequence: CASIQAGLHTGELFF.